Following are 24 T cell receptor beta chains from one sample sequenced in a study of blood T cell repertoires in COVID-19. TCRdb keeps only in-frame clones here, not all; method: immunoSEQ multiplex PCR. The sample shows around 300,000 clones, approximately 92% of them seen only once. Sequencing was carried out using PBMCs or T cells enriched from blood (not recorded which). The source of these receptors is a woman in her late teens or twenties who had recovered from COVID-19.

This clone showed up just a few times. The chain combines TRBV5-1 with TRBJ2-1; D remains ambiguous. The germline CDR1 and CDR2 sequences are SGHRS and YFSETQ. The V and J ends lost 0 bases and 3 bases respectively, with 7 bases between them. This CDR3 has 14 residues. The CDR3 sequence is CASSLVTSYNEQFF. The CDR3 DNA follows: TGCGCCAGCAGCTTGGTAACAAGCTACAATGAGCAGTTCTTC.

V is TRBV29-1 and J is TRBJ1-5; the match to TRBD1 covers 10 bases. The V segment lost 6 bases and the J segment 7 bases; nucleotides outside the gene matches: 6. The germline gives CDR1 SQVTM, CDR2 ANQGSEA. The CDR3 length is 13 residues. CDR3 protein: CSVDRGRRQPQHF. CDR3 DNA sequence: TGCAGCGTCGACAGGGGGCGAAGGCAGCCCCAGCATTTT.

The gene calls are TRBV3-1 (or the pseudogene TRBV3-2) and TRBJ2-1, with 7 positions matching TRBD2. V lost 5 bases, J lost 0 bases, and 7 bases stayed unmatched. Germline V gene data show CDR1 as LGHDT and CDR2 as YNNKEL (reference sequence). There are 16 residues in the CDR3. The CDR3 sequence is CASSTQLAVSYNEQFF. CDR3 bases: TGTGCCAGCAGCACTCAGCTAGCGGTCTCCTACAATGAGCAGTTCTTC.

The CDR3 spells CASSFRRESHQYF. The DNA of the CDR3 is TGTGCCAGCAGTTTCCGCCGAGAATCTCACCAGTACTTC. The chain has TRBV12-3 or TRBV12-4 and TRBJ2-5; D gene unclear. The germline V and J ends were trimmed by 3 bases and 10 bases, with 15 bases remaining between them. The CDR3 has 13 amino acids.

The chain is built from TRBV15 and TRBJ1-1; TRBD1 aligns across 11 bases. The length of the CDR3 is 15 residues. Trimming cost V 1 base and J 4 bases; bases outside gene matches: 2. The germline V gene encodes CDR1 LNHNV and CDR2 YYDKDF (reference sequence). The CDR3 spells CATSRGGQGVTEAFF. Written as DNA, the CDR3 is TGTGCCACCAGCAGAGGGGGACAGGGGGTCACTGAAGCTTTCTTT. Filled out from reference TRBV15 and TRBJ1-1, the complete variable domain reads DAMVIQNPRYQVTQFGKPVTLSCSQTLNHNVMYWYQQKSSQAPKLLFHYYDKDFNNEADTPDNFQSRRPNTSFCFLDIRSPGLGDTAMYLCATSRGGQGVTEAFFGQGTRLTVV.

This clone was seen only once. The chain uses TRBV4-1 and TRBJ1-1; the D gene is possibly TRBD1 (6 bases). V was shortened by 4 bases and J by 0 bases, with 9 bases between the two germline ends. In germline, CDR1 is MGHRA, CDR2 YSYEKL. CDR3 length equals 14 residues. This CDR3 reads CASSLGQLNTEAFF. The CDR3 DNA is TGCGCCAGCAGCCTCGGACAGTTGAACACTGAAGCTTTCTTT.

The chain is built from TRBV30 and TRBJ2-4; D unresolved. Germline CDR1 is GTSNPN and CDR2 is SVGIG (reference sequence). With 0 bases removed from V and 2 bases from J, the gap between germline ends came to 8 bases. The CDR3 covers 14 residues. The chain's CDR3 is CAWSVEEPKNIQYF. Here the CDR3 DNA reads TGTGCCTGGAGTGTCGAGGAGCCCAAAAACATTCAGTACTTC.

The V call is TRBV11-3, the J call TRBJ2-3, with TRBD1 identical over 9 bases. The CDR3 covers 16 residues. Germline CDR1 is SGHNT and CDR2 is YENEEA. V trimming: 5 bases; J trimming: 1 base; junction bases outside the gene matches: 7. The CDR3 loop is CASSPGGQGRTDTQYF. CDR3 nucleotides: TGTGCCAGCAGCCCGGGGGGACAGGGTCGCACAGATACGCAGTATTTT.

CDR3 bases: TGTGCCAGCAGCATAGATGAGGGATCTGAAGCTTTCTTT. This translates into CASSIDEGSEAFF. The V and J genes are TRBV5-4 and TRBJ1-1; no clear D. The CDR3 sequence is 13 residues long. V was shortened by 4 bases and J by 6 bases, with 13 bases between the two germline ends. CDR1 SGHNT and CDR2 YYREEE come from the germline V gene (reference sequence).

This clone was detected a few times. The rearrangement uses TRBV7-8 and TRBJ1-6; tentative D call: TRBD1 (6 bases). This CDR3 is built from 15 residues. Germline V lookup: CDR1 SGHVS, CDR2 FQNEAQ. V gave up 2 bases and J gave up 7 bases, with 12 bases separating them. As DNA, the CDR3 is TGTGCCAGCAGCTTATTGGACAGTTCGAATTCACCCCTCCACTTT. Its translation: CASSLLDSSNSPLHF.

The chain recombines TRBV6-1 with TRBJ1-2, with TRBD1 identical over 9 bases. The germline gives CDR1 MNHNS, CDR2 SASEGT. The CDR3 covers 15 residues. Trimming removed 3 bases from V and 8 bases from J; junction bases left unmatched: 10. The CDR3 DNA is TGTGCCAGCAGTGATGAGGGACAGGGAGGAAGAGGCTACACCTTC. Its protein is CASSDEGQGGRGYTF.

The rearrangement uses TRBV5-6 and TRBJ2-7; 9 bases map to TRBD1. Germline V gene sequence: CDR1 SGHDT, CDR2 YYEEEE. The CDR3 contains 15 residues. With V trimmed by 4 bases and J by 4 bases, 9 bases remained unmatched. The CDR3 here is CASSQEQGAGYEQYF. The DNA of the CDR3 is TGTGCCAGCAGCCAAGAACAGGGGGCAGGTTACGAGCAGTACTTC.

The CDR3 nucleotides read TGTGCCAGCAGCCACCGGGGGACAGGTAGCACAGATACGCAGTATTTT. It specifies CASSHRGTGSTDTQYF. The chain employs TRBV11-3 and TRBJ2-3, with 8 bases matching TRBD1. The CDR3 sequence is 16 residues long. Per germline, CDR1 SGHNT and CDR2 YENEEA. J gave up 0 bases and V 5 bases, and 7 bases lay outside the gene matches.

The chain carries TRBV5-4 and TRBJ1-2, with TRBD1 matching 9 bases. This CDR3 has 16 amino acids. CDR1 is SGHNT and CDR2 is YYREEE in the germline V gene (reference sequence). Trimming removed 2 bases from V and 2 bases from J; junction bases left unmatched: 7. Here the CDR3 reads CASSFTTGGKNYGYTF. As DNA, the CDR3 is TGTGCCAGCAGCTTTACGACAGGGGGTAAGAACTATGGCTACACCTTC. The full variable domain, with the rest looked up from reference TRBV5-4 and TRBJ1-2, is ETGVTQSPTHLIKTRGQQVTLRCSSQSGHNTVSWYQQALGQGPQFIFQYYREEENGRGNFPPRFSGLQFPNYSSELNVNALELDDSALYLCASSFTTGGKNYGYTFGSGTRLTVV.

Only one count was recorded for this clone. The junction departs from the called germline gene at one end, perhaps through a read error. The rearrangement joins TRBV10-1 to TRBJ2-2; 8 positions agree with TRBD2. From germline, CDR1 is WNHNN and CDR2 SYGVQD (reference sequence). The CDR3 sequence is 17 residues long. CDR3 bases: TGCGCCCGCAGTGAGCCGATCGGGGGGGCCAGTGGCGGGGAGCTGTTTTTT. Translated: CARSEPIGGASGGELFF.

The V call is TRBV6-6, the J call TRBJ1-1; no definite D call. With 10 bases removed from V and 1 base from J, the gap between germline ends came to 4 bases. This CDR3 has 10 amino acids. Germline values: CDR1 MNHNY, CDR2 SVGAGI (reference sequence). As DNA, the CDR3 is TGTGCCACAGAGAACACTGAAGCTTTCTTT. It is translated as CATENTEAFF.

This clone was picked up one time. This chain joins TRBV7-9 and TRBJ1-3; possibly TRBD1 for D (6 bases). V lost 1 base and J lost 4, with 11 bases in between. Per the germline V gene, CDR1 is SEHNR and CDR2 is FQNEAQ (reference sequence). The CDR3 is 15 amino acids. Here the CDR3 reads CASSLDRARGNTIYF. In nucleotides, the CDR3 is TGTGCCAGCAGCTTAGACAGGGCTAGAGGAAACACCATATATTTT. The full variable domain, in which reference TRBV7-9 and TRBJ1-3 provide the parts outside the CDR3, is DTGVSQNPRHKITKRGQNVTFRCDPISEHNRLYWYRQTLGQGPEFLTYFQNEAQLEKSRLLSDRFSAERPKGSFSTLEIQRTEQGDSAMYLCASSLDRARGNTIYFGEGSWLTVV.

This chain connects TRBV4-1 to TRBJ2-6, with D hard to call. Between the trimmed V and J ends, which lost 4 bases and 0 bases, there was a span of 16 bases. Per germline, CDR1 MGHRA and CDR2 YSYEKL. The CDR3 totals 18 residues. The CDR3 is CASSPFGQVTSGANVLTF. The CDR3, as DNA: TGCGCCAGCAGCCCGTTCGGCCAGGTAACCTCTGGGGCCAACGTCCTGACTTTC.

V and J are TRBV9 and TRBJ2-2; 10 positions agree with TRBD2. Losses at the gene ends were 4 bases for V and 5 bases for J; bases not matched to a gene: 8. The germline V gene has CDR1 SGDLS and CDR2 YYNGEE. This CDR3 contains 16 residues. CDR3 DNA sequence: TGTGCCAGCAGCTCCCAGCGGGGGGGAGGGACCGGGGAGCTGTTTTTT. Its protein is CASSSQRGGGTGELFF.

V gene TRBV6-5 combines with J gene TRBJ1-6, with a weak D call TRBD1 (5 bases). V was shortened by 7 bases and J by 5 bases, with 12 bases between the two germline ends. The CDR3 extends over 14 amino acids. CDR1 is MNHEY, CDR2 SVGAGI, per germline. CDR3 region: CASTYGGNNSPLHF. The DNA for the CDR3 is TGTGCCAGCACCTACGGGGGAAATAATTCACCCCTCCACTTT.

V gene TRBV6-6 combines with J gene TRBJ1-4; maybe TRBD1 (5 bases). Germline loops: CDR1 MNHNY, CDR2 SVGAGI (reference sequence). V lost 2 bases and J lost 8, with 12 bases in between. The CDR3 runs to 14 residues. The CDR3 loop reads CASSYGATAEKLFF. The DNA of the CDR3 is TGTGCCAGCAGTTACGGGGCCACGGCCGAAAAACTGTTTTTT.

The chain recombines TRBV21-1 with TRBJ2-3; no DNA check was done on the table's D call, TRBD1. TRBV21-1 is reported as a pseudogene. The CDR3 is made up of 15 amino acids. CDR3 in amino acids: CASSKVGQTPDTQYF. The CDR3 bases are TGTGCCAGCAGCAAAGTGGGACAGACACCAGATACGCAGTATTTT.

This clone was seen only a few times. The chain uses TRBV6-1 and TRBJ1-3; D remains ambiguous. Looked up from germline, CDR1 is MNHNS and CDR2 is SASEGT. The CDR3 is made up of 16 amino acids. V was trimmed by 2 bases and J by 0 bases, leaving 11 bases between them. CDR3 loop: CASSELQPYSGNTIYF. For the CDR3, the DNA is TGTGCCAGCAGTGAATTACAGCCTTACTCTGGAAACACCATATATTTT.

The genes are TRBV5-1 and TRBJ2-3; 14 bases line up with TRBD2. V dropped 0 bases and J dropped 0; count of bases not matched to a gene: 3. This CDR3 has 18 residues. From germline, CDR1 is SGHRS and CDR2 YFSETQ. The CDR3 region has the DNA TGCGCCAGCAGCTTGGGACTAGCGGGGGGGATTAGCACAGATACGCAGTATTTT. Translating it yields CASSLGLAGGISTDTQYF.